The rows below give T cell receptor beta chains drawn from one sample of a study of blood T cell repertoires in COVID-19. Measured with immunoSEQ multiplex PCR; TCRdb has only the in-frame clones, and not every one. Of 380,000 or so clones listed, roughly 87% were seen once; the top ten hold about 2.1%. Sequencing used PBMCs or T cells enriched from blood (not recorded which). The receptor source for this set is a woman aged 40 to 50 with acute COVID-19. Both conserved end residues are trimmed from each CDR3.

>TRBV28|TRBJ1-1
ASSTRQGSNTEAF
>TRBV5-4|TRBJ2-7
ASSPFERGVDEQY
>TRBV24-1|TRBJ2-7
ATSGGPLTYEQY
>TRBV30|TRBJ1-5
AWSSGGMEPQH
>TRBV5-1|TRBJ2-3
ASGLAGGGGDTQY
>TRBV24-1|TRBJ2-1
ATSDLQAYNEQF
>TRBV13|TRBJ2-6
ASSLRFSGANVLT
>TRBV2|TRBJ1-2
ASSENPGGGGYT
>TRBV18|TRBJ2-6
ASSRRGISGANVLT
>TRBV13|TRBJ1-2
ASSLVGQGDGYT
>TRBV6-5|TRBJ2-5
ASSYSTSGGKTQY
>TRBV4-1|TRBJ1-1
ASSQDSPNSNTEAF
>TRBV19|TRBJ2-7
ASSSGTEQY
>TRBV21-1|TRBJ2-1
ASSKARIVLCHEQF
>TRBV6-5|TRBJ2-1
AQAGTSEYNEQF
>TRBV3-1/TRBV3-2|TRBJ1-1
ASRYGEGTEAF
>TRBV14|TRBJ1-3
ASSPIIRDRNRRGPGNTIY
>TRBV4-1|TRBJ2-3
ASSPVLSAATDTQY
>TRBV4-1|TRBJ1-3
ASSQEGTGFSGNTIY
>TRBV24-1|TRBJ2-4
ATSEGRAKNIQY
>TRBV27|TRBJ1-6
ASSFGGNSPLH
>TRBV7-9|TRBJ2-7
ASRGFGQGWYEQY
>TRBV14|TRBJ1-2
ASSQVPRASDGYT
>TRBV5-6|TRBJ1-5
ASSSGGNQPQH
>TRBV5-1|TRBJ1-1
ASSSTGGASRTEAF
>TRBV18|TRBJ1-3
ASSMGATGNTIY
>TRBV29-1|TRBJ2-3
SVEGPGGTDTQY
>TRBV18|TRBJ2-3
ASSPPGALTDTQY
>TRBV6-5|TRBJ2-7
ASSPQTYEQY
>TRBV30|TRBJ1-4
AWSTRQGALGGEKLF
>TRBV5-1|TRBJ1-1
ASSSVGQMNTEAF
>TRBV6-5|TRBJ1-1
ASRGLDRGYTEAF
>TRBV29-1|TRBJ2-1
SILAGGPPYEQF
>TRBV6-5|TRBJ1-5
ASTRGGNQPQH
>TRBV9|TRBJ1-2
ASSVYELKWGQTNYGYT
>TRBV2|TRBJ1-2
ASSEAVQVKVYGYT
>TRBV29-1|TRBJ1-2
SVAGGWGGYT
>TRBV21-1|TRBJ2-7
ASSKVRGRSTYEQY
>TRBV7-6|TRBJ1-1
ASSTGRSTEAF
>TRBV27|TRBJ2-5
ASRGRPHGETQY
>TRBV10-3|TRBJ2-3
AISESFARGQSTDTQY
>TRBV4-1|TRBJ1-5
ASSQGGPGTGHQPQH
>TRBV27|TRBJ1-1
ASSLAGGWTEAF
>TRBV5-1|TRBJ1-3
ASSLDRQGNTIY
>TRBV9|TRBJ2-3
ASKPGTSITDTQY